These 30 T cell receptor beta chains were sequenced from one sample in a study of blood T cell repertoires in COVID-19. Assay used: immunoSEQ multiplex PCR; TCRdb lists only in-frame clones, some missing. There are 250,000 to 350,000 clones in the sample; around 87% occur only once, and roughly 2.4% lies in the top ten. Specimen: peripheral blood. These receptor sequences come from a woman aged 45-65 years who had recovered from COVID-19.

The chain uses TRBV3-1 (or the pseudogene TRBV3-2) and TRBJ2-4; 7 bases fit TRBD2. The CDR3 has 17 residues. The trim removed 0 bases at V and 4 bases at J, leaving 9 bases unmatched. Germline lookup yields CDR1 LGHDT and CDR2 YNNKEL (reference sequence). The CDR3 nucleotides read TGTGCCAGCAGCCAAGATTGGTGGCGGGAGAGTAAAAACATTCAGTACTTC. Its translation is CASSQDWWRESKNIQYF.

The rearrangement uses TRBV6-5 and TRBJ1-5; possibly TRBD1 for D (5 bases). V was trimmed by 5 bases and J by 7 bases, leaving 15 bases between them. Germline V gives CDR1 MNHEY, CDR2 SVGAGI. This CDR3 contains 14 residues. CDR3 bases: TGTGCCAGCAGTCCAACAGGTATGGGCCAGCCCCAGCATTTT. Translating it yields CASSPTGMGQPQHF.

The J gene is TRBJ1-2, the V gene TRBV5-5; 7 bases are shared with TRBD1. V was pared by 2 bases and J by 3 bases, with 7 bases of the junction left unmatched. The CDR3 is 15 residues long. The V gene's germline CDR1 is SGHKS and CDR2 YYEKEE (reference sequence). CDR3 sequence: CASSFQGGPYYGYTF. Here the CDR3 DNA reads TGTGCCAGCAGCTTCCAGGGGGGCCCCTACTATGGCTACACCTTC.

The chain employs TRBV6-5 and TRBJ1-2; no firm D call. The length of the CDR3 is 10 residues. Trimming took 11 bases from V and 4 from J, leaving 8 bases between them. Per germline, CDR1 MNHEY and CDR2 SVGAGI. CDR3 residues: CASHSYGYTF. For the CDR3, the DNA is TGTGCCTCCCATTCCTATGGCTACACCTTC.

V usage is TRBV7-2 and J usage is TRBJ2-1, with 7 bases identical to TRBD1. This CDR3 has 14 amino acids. CDR1 is SGHTA, CDR2 FQGNSA, per germline. With V trimmed by 3 bases and J by 10 bases, 9 bases remained unmatched. The CDR3 here is CASSFTRDSLEQFF. As DNA, the CDR3 is TGTGCCAGCAGCTTTACACGGGACAGCCTCGAGCAGTTCTTC.

This chain uses TRBV27 with TRBJ1-1, with a possible D match to TRBD1 (5 bases). The CDR3 is 14 amino acids. The germline V gene encodes CDR1 MNHEY and CDR2 SMNVEV (reference sequence). V was pared by 0 bases and J by 5 bases, with 10 bases between. The CDR3 spells CASSLSAQGTEAFF. CDR3 bases: TGTGCCAGCAGTTTATCCGCCCAGGGAACTGAAGCTTTCTTT.

V usage is TRBV5-1 and J usage is TRBJ2-1; possibly TRBD2 for D (6 bases). This CDR3 contains 14 residues. Germline V gene lookup returns CDR1 SGHRS and CDR2 YFSETQ. Trimming stripped 4 bases from V and 1 base from J, with 9 bases between. Here the CDR3 reads CASSPGGSYNEQFF. DNA for the CDR3: TGCGCCAGCAGCCCCGGGGGTTCCTACAATGAGCAGTTCTTC.

This clone was seen once. The chain employs TRBV7-9 and TRBJ1-1; TRBD1 agrees at 11 bases. Germline V CDR1 and CDR2: SEHNR, FQNEAQ (reference sequence). The CDR3 length is 17 residues. J was trimmed by 1 base and V by 0 bases; bases with no gene match: 4. CDR3 loop: CASSLARDRGTNTEAFF. CDR3 sequence (DNA): TGTGCCAGCAGCTTAGCCAGGGACAGGGGGACGAACACTGAAGCTTTCTTT. The variable domain in full, with the rest retrieved from reference TRBV7-9 and TRBJ1-1, is DTGVSQNPRHKITKRGQNVTFRCDPISEHNRLYWYRQTLGQGPEFLTYFQNEAQLEKSRLLSDRFSAERPKGSFSTLEIQRTEQGDSAMYLCASSLARDRGTNTEAFFGQGTRLTVV.

The chain carries TRBV5-1 and TRBJ1-1; 7 nucleotides match TRBD1. CDR1 SGHRS and CDR2 YFSETQ come from the germline V gene. This CDR3 contains 14 residues. V trimming: 4 bases; J trimming: 5 bases; junction bases outside the gene matches: 8. The chain's CDR3 is CASSTDRAGTEAFF. DNA for the CDR3: TGCGCCAGCAGCACCGACAGGGCGGGGACTGAAGCTTTCTTT.

This chain uses TRBV9 with TRBJ2-1, with 7 bases lining up with TRBD2. Germline loops: CDR1 SGDLS, CDR2 YYNGEE. J gave up 3 bases and V 3 bases, and 6 bases lay outside the gene matches. The CDR3 loop spans 15 amino acids. The CDR3 DNA reads as TGTGCCAGCAGCGATACTAGCGTTAGCTACAATGAGCAGTTCTTC. The encoded protein is CASSDTSVSYNEQFF.

The chain is built from TRBV7-8 and TRBJ2-7, with 10 nucleotides matching TRBD2. This CDR3 has 15 amino acids. The germline CDR1 and CDR2 sequences are SGHVS and FQNEAQ. J gave up 6 bases and V 4 bases, and 9 bases lay outside the gene matches. CDR3 coding DNA: TGTGCCAGCAGCTCTAGTATGGGACTAGCGATCGAGCAGTACTTC. Its translation is CASSSSMGLAIEQYF.

The CDR3 here is CASSQDRGANTEAFF. The CDR3 DNA is TGTGCCAGCAGCCAAGATAGGGGTGCCAACACTGAAGCTTTCTTT. The V gene is TRBV14, the J gene TRBJ1-1, with D maybe TRBD1 (5 bases). The V end lost 0 bases, the J end lost 2 bases, and 10 bases lay between the germline ends. Germline V CDR1 and CDR2: SGHDN, FVKESK. The CDR3 spans 15 residues.

The DNA for the CDR3 is TGTGCGTCACAGGGGGAAGAGAGGTATGGCTACACCTTC. Its protein is CASQGEERYGYTF. The chain combines TRBV30 with TRBJ1-2; 8 bases match TRBD1. The length of the CDR3 is 13 residues. CDR1 is GTSNPN and CDR2 is SVGIG in the germline V gene (reference sequence).

The chain recombines TRBV28 with TRBJ2-4; D is undetermined. Germline V gene lookup returns CDR1 MDHEN and CDR2 SYDVKM. The CDR3 consists of 12 residues. V lost 3 bases to trimming and J lost 8 bases, with 8 bases between them. This CDR3 reads CASSLGWDIQYF. The CDR3 nucleotides read TGTGCCAGCAGTTTGGGCTGGGACATTCAGTACTTC.

As regards this clone: The junction and the germline gene differ at one end; a read error may be behind it. This rearrangement joins TRBV28 to TRBJ1-3, with 7 nucleotides matching TRBD1. The length of the CDR3 is 17 residues. CDR1 MDHEN and CDR2 SYDVKM come from the germline V gene. The CDR3 DNA reads as TGTGCCAGCAGCTGGGCCTTAGGGGGCGTCGCTGGCAACACCATATATTTT. Residues: CASSWALGGVAGNTIYF.

The chain has TRBV3-1 (or the pseudogene TRBV3-2) and TRBJ2-5; 7 positions agree with TRBD2. This CDR3 spans 16 amino acids. V lost 1 base and J lost 5; bases outside the gene matches: 10. From germline, CDR1 is LGHDT and CDR2 YNNKEL (reference sequence). The CDR3, as DNA: TGTGCCAGCAGCCAAGGGACTAGGGGACTTCGGGAGACCCAGTACTTC. Translated: CASSQGTRGLRETQYF.

The chain recombines TRBV5-1 with TRBJ1-2; D is undetermined. V was pared by 0 bases and J by 0 bases, with 9 bases between. Germline V gene sequence: CDR1 SGHRS, CDR2 YFSETQ. This CDR3 spans 15 amino acids. The CDR3 DNA sequence: TGCGCCAGCAGCTTGGGTAGCCCCTCTAACTATGGCTACACCTTC. Its protein is CASSLGSPSNYGYTF.

The chain employs TRBV28 and TRBJ2-3; TRBD2 is a possible D gene (6 bases). CDR3 size: 14 residues. With 5 bases removed from V and 2 bases from J, the gap between germline ends came to 11 bases. Germline V gene data show CDR1 as MDHEN and CDR2 as SYDVKM. The CDR3 sequence: CASSPGGNTDTQYF. Here the CDR3 DNA reads TGTGCCAGCAGTCCAGGAGGGAACACAGATACGCAGTATTTT.

This clone came up a few times. The chain uses TRBV7-3 and TRBJ2-3; no firm D call. The V and J ends lost 5 bases and 0 bases respectively, with 6 bases between them. Germline values: CDR1 SGHTA, CDR2 FQGTGA. This CDR3 contains 13 residues. CDR3 nucleotide sequence: TGTGCCAGCAGCGGTACTAGCACAGATACGCAGTATTTT. This translates into CASSGTSTDTQYF.

The genes are TRBV20-1 and TRBJ2-5; D remains ambiguous. The CDR3 contains 11 residues. Germline assignment: CDR1 DFQATT and CDR2 SNEGSKA (reference sequence). V was shortened by 5 bases and J by 2 bases, with 6 bases between the two germline ends. The DNA for the CDR3 is TGCAGTGCTTCCATTCAAGAGACCCAGTACTTC. Protein sequence: CSASIQETQYF.

The sample holds many counts of this clone. The chain uses TRBV19 and TRBJ1-1; TRBD1 matches at 7 bases. CDR3 length: 14 amino acids. Germline CDR1 and CDR2: LNHDA and SQIVND (reference sequence). V was pared by 6 bases and J by 5 bases, with 9 bases of the junction left unmatched. In DNA form, the CDR3 reads TGTGCCAGTAGGACAGACAGGGCGGGGACTGAAGCTTTCTTT. It is translated as CASRTDRAGTEAFF. Supplemented by reference TRBV19 and TRBJ1-1, the full variable domain reads DGGITQSPKYLFRKEGQNVTLSCEQNLNHDAMYWYRQDPGQGLRLIYYSQIVNDFQKGDIAEGYSVSREKKESFPLTVTSAQKNPTAFYLCASRTDRAGTEAFFGQGTRLTVV.

The gene calls are TRBV7-9 and TRBJ1-6; 8 bases match TRBD1. With 5 bases clipped from V and 10 bases from J, the junction kept 13 bases outside the gene matches. The CDR3 is 16 residues long. Germline CDR1 reads SEHNR; CDR2 reads FQNEAQ (reference sequence). CDR3 amino acids: CASSPGGGQGASPLHF. The DNA for the CDR3 is TGTGCCAGCAGCCCAGGTGGCGGACAGGGCGCGTCACCCCTCCACTTT.

The chain recombines TRBV7-3 with TRBJ2-1; 7 bases align to TRBD2. Germline CDR1 reads SGHTA; CDR2 reads FQGTGA. This CDR3 is built from 12 residues. After removal of 5 bases from V and 11 bases from J, the junction contained 6 bases not matched to a gene. The CDR3 loop reads CASSPGTKKQFF. In nucleotides, the CDR3 is TGTGCCAGCAGCCCCGGGACTAAAAAGCAGTTCTTC.

J is TRBJ2-5 and V is TRBV24-1; tentatively, D is TRBD2 (5 bases). CDR1 and CDR2 (germline): KGHDR, SFDVKD. The V gene lost 4 bases and the J gene lost 4 bases, with 9 bases spanning the gap. The CDR3 loop spans 13 amino acids. For the CDR3, the DNA is TGTGCCACCAGTGACCGCCGGGGAGAGACCCAGTACTTC. Amino acid sequence: CATSDRRGETQYF.

The gene calls are TRBV5-1 and TRBJ2-1; TRBD2 agrees at 8 bases. V dropped 7 bases and J dropped 2; count of bases not matched to a gene: 8. Germline CDR1 is SGHRS and CDR2 is YFSETQ. The CDR3 is 15 amino acids. CDR3 sequence (DNA): TGCGCCAGCTTTAAAACGGGAGGGACCTACAATGAGCAGTTCTTC. It specifies CASFKTGGTYNEQFF.

The chain employs TRBV19 and TRBJ1-2; perhaps TRBD1 as D (5 bases). The length of the CDR3 is 13 residues. CDR1 and CDR2 from the germline V gene are LNHDA and SQIVND (reference sequence). Trimming took 5 bases from V and 3 from J, leaving 10 bases between them. The CDR3, as DNA: TGTGCCAGTAGTGCACAGGTCTACTATGGCTACACCTTC. Amino acid sequence: CASSAQVYYGYTF.

This chain connects TRBV11-2 to TRBJ1-1; D is possibly TRBD1 (6 bases). Trimming removed 2 bases from V and 11 bases from J, with 18 bases in between. The germline V gene has CDR1 SGHAT and CDR2 FQNNGV. CDR3 length: 14 amino acids. As DNA, the CDR3 is TGTGCCAGCAGCTTATTTACAGGGACGCAGGAGGCTTTCTTT. Residues: CASSLFTGTQEAFF.

In the case of this clone: Within the sample, other DNA sequences also encode this same CDR3. CDR3 loop: CASSPYTGELFF. CDR3 sequence (DNA): TGTGCCAGCAGCCCCTACACCGGGGAGCTGTTTTTT. The gene calls are TRBV11-3 and TRBJ2-2; the D is unclear. The germline V and J ends were trimmed by 5 bases and 3 bases, with 4 bases remaining between them. From germline, CDR1 is SGHNT and CDR2 YENEEA. This CDR3 spans 12 amino acids.

This chain links TRBV6-4 with TRBJ1-6; D ambiguous. From germline, CDR1 is MRHNA and CDR2 SNTAGT. The CDR3 spans 13 residues. V was trimmed by 4 bases and J by 11 bases, leaving 12 bases between them. CDR3 sequence: CASSAQISAPLHF. The DNA for the CDR3 is TGTGCCAGCAGTGCACAGATTTCGGCACCCCTCCACTTT.

The V gene is TRBV19, the J gene TRBJ2-7; 7 bases are shared with TRBD1. The germline CDR1 and CDR2 sequences are LNHDA and SQIVND (reference sequence). Unmatched junction bases numbered 13, after V lost 5 bases and J lost 0 bases. CDR3 length equals 17 residues. The CDR3, as DNA: TGTGCCAGTAGTCCTATATCGAGGGCAGGGGGCTCCTACGAGCAGTACTTC. Translating it yields CASSPISRAGGSYEQYF.